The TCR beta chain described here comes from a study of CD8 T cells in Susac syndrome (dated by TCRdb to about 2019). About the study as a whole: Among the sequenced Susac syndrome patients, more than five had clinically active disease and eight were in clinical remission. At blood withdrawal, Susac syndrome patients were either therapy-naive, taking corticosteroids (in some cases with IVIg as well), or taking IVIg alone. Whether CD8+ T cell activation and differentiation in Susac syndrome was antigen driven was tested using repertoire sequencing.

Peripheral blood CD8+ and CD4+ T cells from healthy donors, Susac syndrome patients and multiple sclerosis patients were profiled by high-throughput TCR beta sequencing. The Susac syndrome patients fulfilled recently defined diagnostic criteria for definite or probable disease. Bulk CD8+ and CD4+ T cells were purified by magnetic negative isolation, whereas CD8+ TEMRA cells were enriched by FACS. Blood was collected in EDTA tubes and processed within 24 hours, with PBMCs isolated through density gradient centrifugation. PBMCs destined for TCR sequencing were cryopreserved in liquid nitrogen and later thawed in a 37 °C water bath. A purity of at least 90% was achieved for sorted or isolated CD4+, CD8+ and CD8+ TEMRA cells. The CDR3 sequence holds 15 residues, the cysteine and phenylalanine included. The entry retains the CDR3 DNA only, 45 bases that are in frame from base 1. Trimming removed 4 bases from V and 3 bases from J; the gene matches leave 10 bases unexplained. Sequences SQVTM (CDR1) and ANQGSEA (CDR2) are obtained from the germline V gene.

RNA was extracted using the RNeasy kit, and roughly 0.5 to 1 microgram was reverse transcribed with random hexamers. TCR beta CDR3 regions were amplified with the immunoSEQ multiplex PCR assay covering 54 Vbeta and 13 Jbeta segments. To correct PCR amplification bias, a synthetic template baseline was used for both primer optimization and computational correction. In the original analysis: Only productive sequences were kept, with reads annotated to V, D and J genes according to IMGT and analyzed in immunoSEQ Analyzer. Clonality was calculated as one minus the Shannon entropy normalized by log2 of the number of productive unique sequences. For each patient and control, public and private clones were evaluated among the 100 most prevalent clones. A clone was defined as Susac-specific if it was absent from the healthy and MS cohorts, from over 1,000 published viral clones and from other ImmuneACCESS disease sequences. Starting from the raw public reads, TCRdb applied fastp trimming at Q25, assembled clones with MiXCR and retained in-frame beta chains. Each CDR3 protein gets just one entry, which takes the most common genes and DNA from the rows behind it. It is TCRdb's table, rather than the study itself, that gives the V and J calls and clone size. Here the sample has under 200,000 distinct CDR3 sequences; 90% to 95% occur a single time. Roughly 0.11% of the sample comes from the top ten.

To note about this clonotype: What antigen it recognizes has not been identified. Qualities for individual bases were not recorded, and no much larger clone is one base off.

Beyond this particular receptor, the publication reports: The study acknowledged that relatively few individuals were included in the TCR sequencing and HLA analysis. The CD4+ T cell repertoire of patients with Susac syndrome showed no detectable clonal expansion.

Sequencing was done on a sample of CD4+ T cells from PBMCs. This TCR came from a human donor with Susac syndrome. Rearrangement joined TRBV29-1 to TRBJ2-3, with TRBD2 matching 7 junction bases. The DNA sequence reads TGCAGCGTTGGCAGCGGGACGGGCAGGACAGATACGCAGTATTTT. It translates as CSVGSGTGRTDTQYF.